Below are 26 T cell receptor beta chains sequenced from a single sample in a study of cytomegalovirus exposure and HLA in healthy donors. Researchers ran the PCR with 60 Vbeta and 13 Jbeta primers. Measured with immunoSEQ multiplex PCR; TCRdb has only the in-frame clones, and not every one. The sample yields just over 150,000 clones, around 74% seen once. The sequencing input was PBMCs. All receptors come from a woman in her 30s in good health and CMV-seronegative.

The V call is TRBV2, the J call TRBJ2-1; 10 nucleotides agree with TRBD1. CDR3 length: 14 amino acids. Looked up from germline, CDR1 is SNHLY and CDR2 is FYNNEI. The ends lost 3 bases at V and 7 bases at J; junction bases unmatched: 3. The DNA for the CDR3 is TGTGCCAGCAGTGAGCAGGGACAGGGGAATGAGCAGTTCTTC. Translation: CASSEQGQGNEQFF.

This clone was seen just once. The chain uses TRBV29-1 and TRBJ1-1, with D unresolved. Per germline, CDR1 SQVTM and CDR2 ANQGSEA. CDR3 length: 12 amino acids. V dropped 6 bases and J dropped 1 base, with 9 bases sitting between them. The CDR3 nucleotides read TGCAGCGTCGCGACTGGGAACACTGAAGCTTTCTTT. Translating it yields CSVATGNTEAFF.

The table lists this clone with a count of one. The V call is TRBV6-6, the J call TRBJ1-1; D unclear. This CDR3 comprises 11 residues. CDR1 and CDR2 (germline): MNHNY, SVGAGI (reference sequence). Trimming removed 1 base at V and 7 bases at J, with 4 bases between. DNA of the CDR3: TGTGCCAGCAGTTACTTAGATGAAGCTTTCTTT. Amino acid sequence: CASSYLDEAFF.

The chain links TRBV6-5 to TRBJ2-7; 8 bases match TRBD1. CDR1 is MNHEY, CDR2 SVGAGI, per germline. This CDR3 spans 15 amino acids. Trimming at V came to 6 bases and at J to 4 bases, leaving 11 bases not matched to a gene. CDR3 protein: CASRPGTGLSYEQYF. DNA of the CDR3: TGTGCCAGCAGGCCCGGGACAGGACTATCTTACGAGCAGTACTTC.

J is TRBJ2-2 and V is TRBV5-4; D is unresolved. The CDR3 sequence is 14 residues long. In germline, CDR1 is SGHNT, CDR2 YYREEE (reference sequence). V was shortened by 1 base and J by 0 bases, with 4 bases between the two germline ends. The CDR3 DNA sequence: TGTGCCAGCAGCTTGACACCGAACACCGGGGAGCTGTTTTTT. The encoded protein is CASSLTPNTGELFF.

The V call is TRBV18, the J call TRBJ1-5; D gene ambiguous. CDR3 length: 15 residues. The germline CDR1 and CDR2 sequences are KGHSH and LQKENI. V was shortened by 2 bases and J by 1 base, with 9 bases between the two germline ends. CDR3 nucleotide sequence: TGTGCCAGCTCACCAGGCCCGGAGAGCAATCAGCCCCAGCATTTT. As protein: CASSPGPESNQPQHF.

The chain links TRBV27 to TRBJ1-1; TRBD1 matches at 7 bases. The CDR3 sequence is 14 residues long. Germline V gene data show CDR1 as MNHEY and CDR2 as SMNVEV (reference sequence). Trimming took 3 bases from V and 4 from J; bases not matched to a gene: 5. CDR3 protein: CASSFDRVGTEAFF. The CDR3, as DNA: TGTGCCAGCAGTTTCGACAGGGTGGGCACTGAAGCTTTCTTT.

V and J are TRBV5-6 and TRBJ2-7, with 7 bases identical to TRBD1. This CDR3 region has 15 residues. The V segment lost 0 bases and the J segment 1 base; nucleotides outside the gene matches: 4. The germline CDR1 and CDR2 sequences are SGHDT and YYEEEE. In DNA, the CDR3 is TGTGCCAGCAGCTTGGGCAACAGGGGTTCCTACGAGCAGTACTTC. Its protein product is CASSLGNRGSYEQYF.

V is TRBV7-8 and J is TRBJ2-2; 10 positions match TRBD2. Looked up from germline, CDR1 is SGHVS and CDR2 is FQNEAQ. Losses at the gene ends were 3 bases for V and 5 bases for J; bases not matched to a gene: 6. This CDR3 region has 16 residues. The CDR3 DNA reads TGTGCCAGCAGCTTGAGGGGGACTAGCGTGACCGGGGAGCTGTTTTTT. It translates to CASSLRGTSVTGELFF.

This clone is a singleton in its sample. V gene TRBV20-1 combines with J gene TRBJ1-2; D ambiguous. Germline loops: CDR1 DFQATT, CDR2 SNEGSKA (reference sequence). The V and J ends lost 6 bases and 7 bases respectively, with 12 bases between them. This CDR3 contains 11 residues. The CDR3 coding sequence is TGCAGTGCGACATCCTTGGGTGGCTACACCTTC. Protein: CSATSLGGYTF.

The chain is built from TRBV19 and TRBJ1-1, with 10 nucleotides matching TRBD1. V was clipped by 4 bases and J by 5 bases; unmatched bases: 4. The germline gives CDR1 LNHDA, CDR2 SQIVND (reference sequence). This CDR3 is built from 14 residues. The CDR3 protein is CASSTRQGATEAFF. Here the CDR3 DNA reads TGTGCCAGTAGTACTAGACAGGGGGCAACTGAAGCTTTCTTT.

The V call is TRBV7-6, the J call TRBJ2-2; 7 positions agree with TRBD1. V gave up 1 base and J gave up 3 bases; unmatched junction bases: 5. The CDR3 extends over 16 amino acids. Per the germline V gene, CDR1 is SGHVS and CDR2 is FNYEAQ. CDR3 protein: CASSLETGVYTGELFF. CDR3 coding DNA: TGTGCCAGCAGCTTAGAAACAGGGGTTTACACCGGGGAGCTGTTTTTT.

This clone occurred a few times. This chain uses TRBV6-1 with TRBJ2-1; TRBD1 aligns across 7 bases. The trim removed 7 bases at V and 7 bases at J, leaving 10 bases unmatched. The CDR3 sequence is 14 residues long. The germline V gene has CDR1 MNHNS and CDR2 SASEGT. Here the CDR3 reads CASTRQGVGNEQFF. The CDR3 DNA reads TGTGCCAGCACTCGGCAGGGGGTAGGAAATGAGCAGTTCTTC.

A note on this clone: This sample also contains other DNA sequences that code for the same CDR3. This sequence joins TRBV7-9 and TRBJ1-1; 7 nucleotides match TRBD1. The CDR3 runs 15 residues. With 5 bases clipped from V and 0 bases from J, the junction kept 6 bases outside the gene matches. Germline CDR1 SEHNR, CDR2 FQNEAQ (reference sequence). CDR3 in amino acids: CASSPRQGVNTEAFF. The DNA for the CDR3 is TGTGCCAGCAGCCCCCGACAGGGCGTGAACACTGAAGCTTTCTTT.

This chain uses TRBV28 with TRBJ1-3; perhaps TRBD1 as D (5 bases). The CDR3 sequence is 16 residues long. V was cut by 2 bases and J by 4 bases, with 15 bases left in between. CDR1 MDHEN and CDR2 SYDVKM come from the germline V gene. CDR3 DNA: TGTGCCAGCAGTTTAGATCCAAGGGGCTCCGGAAACACCATATATTTT. Translation gives CASSLDPRGSGNTIYF.

V gene TRBV6-1 combines with J gene TRBJ1-1; the D is unclear. Per the germline V gene, CDR1 is MNHNS and CDR2 is SASEGT. The V end was cut by 6 bases, the J end by 11 bases, with 13 bases between. The CDR3 loop spans 11 amino acids. CDR3 sequence reads: CASSVGLRAFF. CDR3 DNA sequence: TGTGCCAGCAGCGTTGGTTTGCGTGCTTTCTTT.

This sequence joins TRBV15 and TRBJ2-3; D perhaps matches TRBD2 (6 bases). The V and J ends lost 11 bases and 6 bases respectively, with 18 bases between them. Germline V gene lookup returns CDR1 LNHNV and CDR2 YYDKDF (reference sequence). This CDR3 has 13 residues. The DNA of the CDR3 is TGTGCCTCCCGGGGTAGCGGCAGGGATACGCAGTATTTT. It codes for CASRGSGRDTQYF.

V is TRBV6-6 and J is TRBJ1-5; the match to TRBD1 covers 7 bases. Germline V lookup: CDR1 MNHNY, CDR2 SVGAGI (reference sequence). After removal of 6 bases from V and 2 bases from J, the junction contained 4 bases not matched to a gene. The CDR3 is 14 residues long. In DNA form, the CDR3 reads TGTGCCAGCAGCCACAGGGGCGGCAATCAGCCCCAGCATTTT. Its translation is CASSHRGGNQPQHF.

The V gene is TRBV29-1, the J gene TRBJ2-2; maybe TRBD2 (5 bases). CDR1 SQVTM and CDR2 ANQGSEA come from the germline V gene. Trimming removed 7 bases at V and 1 base at J, with 7 bases between. This CDR3 is built from 12 residues. Here the CDR3 reads CSARGNTGELFF. Written as DNA, the CDR3 is TGCAGCGCCCGGGGGAACACCGGGGAGCTGTTTTTT.

The rearrangement joins TRBV30 to TRBJ2-7; 8 nucleotides match TRBD1. CDR3 length: 13 amino acids. Germline assignment: CDR1 GTSNPN and CDR2 SVGIG (reference sequence). Trimming removed 5 bases from V and 4 bases from J; junction bases left unmatched: 7. Here the CDR3 reads CAWGRGRGYEQYF. CDR3 sequence (DNA): TGTGCCTGGGGCAGGGGGCGAGGTTACGAGCAGTACTTC.

The V gene is TRBV25-1, the J gene TRBJ2-2; 11 nucleotides agree with TRBD2. Germline loops: CDR1 MGHDK, CDR2 SYGVNS. Losses at the gene ends were 2 bases for V and 7 bases for J; bases not matched to a gene: 6. The CDR3 is 16 residues long. The CDR3 DNA follows: TGTGCCAGCAGTGAAGTAGCGGGGGGGCCGGTCGGGGAGCTGTTTTTT. Protein product: CASSEVAGGPVGELFF.

This clone came up once. The chain uses TRBV6-6 and TRBJ2-1; 7 bases agree with TRBD2. Trimming took 7 bases from V and 1 from J; bases not matched to a gene: 10. Per germline, CDR1 MNHNY and CDR2 SVGAGI (reference sequence). The CDR3 covers 16 residues. Written as DNA, the CDR3 is TGTGCCAGCAAACCGGGACTGGGGGGGTCCTACAATGAGCAGTTCTTC. It is translated as CASKPGLGGSYNEQFF.

This chain connects TRBV5-4 to TRBJ1-1; 7 positions match TRBD1. Germline V gene lookup returns CDR1 SGHNT and CDR2 YYREEE (reference sequence). V lost 1 base, J lost 1 base, and 1 base stayed unmatched. The CDR3 totals 14 residues. The chain's CDR3 is CASSLRTGNTEAFF. The CDR3 DNA sequence: TGTGCCAGCAGCTTGAGGACAGGGAACACTGAAGCTTTCTTT.

The DNA for the CDR3 is TGTGCCAGCAGCTTGAAACAGGGACCTTCCGGGGAGCTGTTTTTT. This codes for CASSLKQGPSGELFF. The rearrangement uses TRBV5-4 and TRBJ2-2, with a possible D match to TRBD1 (6 bases). Germline CDR1 SGHNT, CDR2 YYREEE (reference sequence). The CDR3 is 15 amino acids. V was cut by 1 base and J by 6 bases, with 13 bases left in between.

The chain combines TRBV4-1 with TRBJ1-2, with TRBD1 identical over 10 bases. Germline assignment: CDR1 MGHRA and CDR2 YSYEKL. The ends lost 5 bases at V and 10 bases at J; junction bases unmatched: 10. The length of the CDR3 is 14 residues. In nucleotides, the CDR3 is TGCGCCAGCAGCAACCGGGACAGGGGCTCGTCCTACACCTTC. It codes for CASSNRDRGSSYTF.

In its sample, this clone was seen once. The V call is TRBV7-8, the J call TRBJ1-5, with a possible D match to TRBD1 (6 bases). V shed 2 bases and J shed 0 bases, with 14 bases lying between them. CDR3 length equals 17 residues. Germline lookup yields CDR1 SGHVS and CDR2 FQNEAQ. CDR3 sequence (DNA): TGTGCCAGCAGCTTATGGCTGGGACACCCTAGCAATCAGCCCCAGCATTTT. Its translation is CASSLWLGHPSNQPQHF.